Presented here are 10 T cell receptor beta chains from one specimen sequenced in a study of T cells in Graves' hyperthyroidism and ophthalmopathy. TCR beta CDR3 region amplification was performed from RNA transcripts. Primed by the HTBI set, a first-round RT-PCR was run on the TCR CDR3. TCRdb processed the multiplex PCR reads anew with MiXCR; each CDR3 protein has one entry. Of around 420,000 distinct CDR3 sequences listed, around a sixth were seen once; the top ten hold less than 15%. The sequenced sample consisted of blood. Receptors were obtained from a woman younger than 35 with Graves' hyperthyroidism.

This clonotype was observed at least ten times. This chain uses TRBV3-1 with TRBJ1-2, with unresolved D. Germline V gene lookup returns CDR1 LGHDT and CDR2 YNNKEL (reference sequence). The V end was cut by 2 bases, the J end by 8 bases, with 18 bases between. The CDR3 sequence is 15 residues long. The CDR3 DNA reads TGTGCCAGCAGCCAAAAAGGAGGGCCCCTTGGAGGCTACACCTTC. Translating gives CASSQKGGPLGGYTF.

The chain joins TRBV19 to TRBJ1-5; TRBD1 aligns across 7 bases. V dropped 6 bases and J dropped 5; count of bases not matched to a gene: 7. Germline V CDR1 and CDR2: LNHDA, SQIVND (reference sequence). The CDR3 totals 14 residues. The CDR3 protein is CASRDRVPDQPQHF. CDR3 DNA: TGTGCCAGTAGAGACAGGGTGCCCGATCAGCCCCAGCATTTT.

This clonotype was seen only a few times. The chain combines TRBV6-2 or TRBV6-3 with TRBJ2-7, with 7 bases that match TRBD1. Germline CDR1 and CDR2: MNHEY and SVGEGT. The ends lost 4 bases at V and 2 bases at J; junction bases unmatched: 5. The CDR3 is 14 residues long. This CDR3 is CASSFGTAPYEQYF. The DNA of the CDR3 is TGTGCCAGCAGTTTCGGGACAGCACCCTACGAGCAGTACTTC.

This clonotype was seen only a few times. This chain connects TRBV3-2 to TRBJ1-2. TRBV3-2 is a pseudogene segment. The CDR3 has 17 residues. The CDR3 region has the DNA TGTGCCAGCAGCCGGGATTCGCAGGGAGGATTTTTTAGCGGCTACACCTTC. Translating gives CASSRDSQGGFFSGYTF.

The CDR3 DNA reads as TGCAGCGTCAGGACAGGGGGAACGACTCAGCCCCAGCATTTT. Its protein product is CSVRTGGTTQPQHF. The chain uses TRBV29-1 and TRBJ1-5; 10 nucleotides match TRBD1. This CDR3 has 14 residues. The ends lost 6 bases at V and 6 bases at J; junction bases unmatched: 8. Germline CDR1 SQVTM, CDR2 ANQGSEA.

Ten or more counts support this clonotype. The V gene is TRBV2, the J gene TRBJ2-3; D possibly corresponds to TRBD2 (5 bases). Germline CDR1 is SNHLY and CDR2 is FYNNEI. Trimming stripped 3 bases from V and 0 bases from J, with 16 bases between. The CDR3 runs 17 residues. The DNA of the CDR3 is TGTGCCAGCAGTGAGCCCTCGACGGGGTACAGCACAGATACGCAGTATTTT. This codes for CASSEPSTGYSTDTQYF.

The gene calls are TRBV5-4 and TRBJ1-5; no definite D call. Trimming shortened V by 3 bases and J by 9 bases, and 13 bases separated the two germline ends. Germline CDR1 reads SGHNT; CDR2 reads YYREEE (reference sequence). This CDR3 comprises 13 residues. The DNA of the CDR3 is TGTGCCAGCAGCTCGGACGGGGAGCTGCCCCAGCATTTT. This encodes CASSSDGELPQHF.

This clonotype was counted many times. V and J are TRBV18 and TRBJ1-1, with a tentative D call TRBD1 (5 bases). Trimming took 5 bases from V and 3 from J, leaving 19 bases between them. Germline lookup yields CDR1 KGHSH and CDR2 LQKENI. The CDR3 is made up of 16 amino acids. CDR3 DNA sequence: TGTGCCAGCTCATCACTTCCGCCTAGAGGGGACACTGAAGCTTTCTTT. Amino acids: CASSSLPPRGDTEAFF.

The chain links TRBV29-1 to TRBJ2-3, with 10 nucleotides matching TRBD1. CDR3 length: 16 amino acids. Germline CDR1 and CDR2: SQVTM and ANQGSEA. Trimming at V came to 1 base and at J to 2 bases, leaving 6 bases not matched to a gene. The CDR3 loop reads CSVEGVTGGPTDTQYF. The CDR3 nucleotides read TGCAGCGTTGAAGGGGTGACAGGGGGCCCCACAGATACGCAGTATTTT.

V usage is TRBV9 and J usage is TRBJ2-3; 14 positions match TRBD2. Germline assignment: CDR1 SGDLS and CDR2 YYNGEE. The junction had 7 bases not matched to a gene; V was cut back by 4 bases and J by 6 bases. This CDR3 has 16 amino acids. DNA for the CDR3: TGTGCCAGCAGCCCCCAGACTAGCGGGGGGGCGGATACGCAGTATTTT. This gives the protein CASSPQTSGGADTQYF. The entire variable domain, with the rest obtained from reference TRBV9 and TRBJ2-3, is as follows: DSGVTQTPKHLITATGQRVTLRCSPRSGDLSVYWYQQSLDQGLQFLIQYYNGEERAKGNILERFSAQQFPDLHSELNLSSLELGDSALYFCASSPQTSGGADTQYFGPGTRLTVL.